A selection of T cell receptor beta chains follows, all from one sample in a study of cytomegalovirus exposure and HLA in healthy donors. Profiled with immunoSEQ multiplex PCR; TCRdb holds only in-frame clones, not every one. There are roughly 200,000 clones in the sample; just over 75% occur only once, and 3.5% to 4.5% lies in the top ten. Sequencing input: PBMCs. The receptors stem from a woman between 55 and 75 years old in good health and CMV-seropositive. Each CDR3 is given without its conserved first and last residue.

v_call	j_call	cdr3_aa
TRBV7-9	TRBJ2-7	ASSYLRTGIHEQY
TRBV28	TRBJ1-1	ASTPTGVRRTEAF
TRBV7-9	TRBJ1-1	ASSFVPSNTEAF
TRBV5-4	TRBJ1-2	ASSSVQGKEGYT
TRBV5-1	TRBJ2-5	ASSLGGQGAGETQY
TRBV7-9	TRBJ2-1	ASSDLSGLGIKNEQF
TRBV27	TRBJ1-1	ASRDRARTEAF
TRBV27	TRBJ2-4	ASSLSGGWRNIQY
TRBV28	TRBJ1-1	ASSLASGETEAF
TRBV4-2	TRBJ2-3	ASSQETGTDTQY
TRBV4-3	TRBJ2-1	ASSLLEAPYNEQF
TRBV9	TRBJ2-3	ASSLTGGLNTDTQY
TRBV4-3	TRBJ1-1	ASSQTLRGTEAF
TRBV30	TRBJ2-2	AWKGSFWTSGNTGELF
TRBV30	TRBJ2-3	AWSVQSGDTQY
TRBV4-1	TRBJ2-1	ASSQGRGGSDEQF
TRBV5-1	TRBJ2-1	ASSLYPSSNEQF
TRBV5-4	TRBJ2-3	ASSIPPGADTQY
TRBV28	TRBJ2-7	ASSITGTGHPYEQY
TRBV7-2	TRBJ1-4	ASSENGIRGVPNEKLF
TRBV2	TRBJ1-2	ASNWDTIYGYT
TRBV5-4	TRBJ2-3	ASRPRYRWPIPLSTDTQY
TRBV7-2	TRBJ2-7	ASSRDRGHYEQY
TRBV5-1	TRBJ1-1	ASSLVPGNTEAF
TRBV7-6	TRBJ2-1	ASSALGPGEQF
TRBV7-8	TRBJ2-2	ASSLALGSGELF
TRBV5-8	TRBJ2-4	ASSLTEWDIQY
TRBV18	TRBJ1-5	ASSPRQGGYQPQH
TRBV28	TRBJ2-1	ASRSGGWDLNEQF
TRBV10-3	TRBJ1-2	AISEGWGGFGYT
TRBV5-1	TRBJ1-4	ASSFNRDNEKLF
TRBV21-1	TRBJ2-4	ASSRRARLAKNIQY
TRBV28	TRBJ1-5	ASRGQGEGYISNQPQH